This passage covers 2 T cell receptor beta chains from one sample sequenced in a study of regulatory T cells in long-lasting Graves disease. Documented time point: newly diagnosed GD, antithyroid drugs for less than 3 months. With RNA extracted from PBMCs as input, the TCR library was made. Libraries of TCR beta came from iRepertoire HTBI primers plus Arm-PCR of CDR3 regions. TCRdb analysed the multiplex PCR reads with MiXCR anew, one entry per CDR3 protein. The repertoire holds approximately 390,000 distinct CDR3 sequences, with around 16% as singletons. These data also featured in a second study, about T cells in Graves' hyperthyroidism and ophthalmopathy.

The source material was peripheral blood mononuclear cells (PBMCs), sampled at new diagnosis, from a patient treated with antithyroid drugs. These TCRs come from a woman aged 18-29 years with Graves disease.

Only a few counts were recorded for this clonotype. The chain has TRBV20-1 and TRBJ1-2; D gene ambiguous. The CDR3 totals 13 residues. In germline, CDR1 is DFQATT, CDR2 SNEGSKA (reference sequence). Deletions cut 6 bases from V and 4 bases from J, with 15 bases between. The CDR3 loop reads CSASQVDGYGYTF. CDR3 DNA: TGCAGTGCCTCTCAGGTAGATGGCTATGGCTACACCTTC.

The J gene is TRBJ2-5, the V gene TRBV10-3; TRBD1 agrees at 8 bases. The CDR3 is 14 residues long. V dropped 4 bases and J dropped 10; count of bases not matched to a gene: 11. CDR1 and CDR2 from the germline V gene are ENHRY and SYGVKD. DNA of the CDR3: TGTGCCATCAGTGGGACAGGGATAGGAGAGGGCCAGTACTTC. This gives the protein CAISGTGIGEGQYF.